The T cell receptor beta chain under discussion was sequenced for a study of blood T cell repertoires in COVID-19. Study-wide context: Acute and convalescent COVID-19 samples came from the United States, Italy and Spain. T cells, B-cell-depleted T cells, or PBMCs provided the cDNA or gDNA that served as material.

As processed by the authors: Estimated nucleated cell counts came from reference gene primer amplification. The assay was immunoSEQ multiplex PCR, and TCRdb's table has in-frame clones only and misses some. Clone size and the V and J calls come from that table; the DNA yielded D and trimming. The table lists over 200,000 clones, 80% to 90% of them singletons, with 15% to 20% in the top ten. Germline CDR1 SGHRS, CDR2 YFSETQ. The CDR3 is 14 residues long. V lost 4 bases, J lost 7 bases, and 15 bases lay in between. Sequenced: peripheral blood. The TCR sequence derives from a woman aged 80 or over with active or convalescent COVID-19. V is TRBV5-1 and J is TRBJ1-5; the D gene is possibly TRBD1 (5 bases). Here the CDR3 DNA reads TGCGCCAGCAGCCCGGTGGGGGGGGAACAGCCCCAGCATTTT. Its protein product is CASSPVGGEQPQHF.